Here is one T cell receptor (beta chain) with its context. These data originate in a study of blood T cell repertoires in COVID-19. Study-level information: COVID-19 samples from acute and convalescent phases originated in the United States, Italy and Spain.

J was trimmed by 8 bases and V by 4 bases; bases with no gene match: 4. This CDR3 comprises 12 residues. Germline V gene data show CDR1 as LNHDA and CDR2 as SQIVND (reference sequence). Libraries were prepared by immunoSEQ multiplex PCR; TCRdb keeps only in-frame clonotypes and omits some of them. The repertoire holds 300,000 to 450,000 clones, roughly 77% seen once, with more than 0.95% in the top ten. The chain joins TRBV19 to TRBJ1-2; 7 bases align to TRBD1. This sequence originates from a human donor with acute or convalescent COVID-19. The donor label of this sample is uncertain. Sequencing used peripheral blood. The CDR3 DNA reads TGTGCCAGTAGTACGACAGGGAGGGGCTACACCTTC. This codes for CASSTTGRGYTF. Combining the CDR3 with reference TRBV19 and TRBJ1-2 gives the whole variable domain DGGITQSPKYLFRKEGQNVTLSCEQNLNHDAMYWYRQDPGQGLRLIYYSQIVNDFQKGDIAEGYSVSREKKESFPLTVTSAQKNPTAFYLCASSTTGRGYTFGSGTRLTVV.